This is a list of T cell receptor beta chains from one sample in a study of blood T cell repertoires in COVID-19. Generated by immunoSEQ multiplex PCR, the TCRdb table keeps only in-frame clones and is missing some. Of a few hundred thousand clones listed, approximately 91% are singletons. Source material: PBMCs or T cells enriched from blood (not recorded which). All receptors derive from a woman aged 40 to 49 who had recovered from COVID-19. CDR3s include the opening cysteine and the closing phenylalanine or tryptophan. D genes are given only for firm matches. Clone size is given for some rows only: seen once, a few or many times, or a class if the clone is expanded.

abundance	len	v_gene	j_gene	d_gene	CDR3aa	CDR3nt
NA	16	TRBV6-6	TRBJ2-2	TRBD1	CASRTGGGLNTGELFF	TGTGCCAGCCGGACAGGTGGCGGATTGAACACCGGGGAGCTGTTTTTT
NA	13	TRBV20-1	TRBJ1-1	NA	CSASTQGNTEAFF	TGCAGTGCTAGTACTCAGGGGAACACTGAAGCTTTCTTT
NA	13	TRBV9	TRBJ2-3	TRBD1	CASGTAGTDTQYF	TGTGCCAGCGGGACAGCGGGCACAGATACGCAGTATTTT
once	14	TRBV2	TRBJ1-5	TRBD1	CASRDRGSNQPQHF	TGTGCCAGCAGGGACAGGGGTTCCAATCAGCCCCAGCATTTT
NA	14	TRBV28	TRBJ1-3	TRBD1	CAITRTGGRNTIYF	TGTGCCATAACCCGGACAGGGGGCCGAAACACCATATATTTT
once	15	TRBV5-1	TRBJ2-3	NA	CASSAVVAETDTQYF	TGCGCCAGCAGCGCTGTGGTAGCGGAGACAGATACGCAGTATTTT
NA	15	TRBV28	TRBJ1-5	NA	CASSPPGGASQPQHF	TGTGCCAGCAGCCCCCCCGGGGGGGCGAGTCAGCCCCAGCATTTT
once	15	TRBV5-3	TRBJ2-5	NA	CARSSPLRDRGTQYF	TGTGCCAGAAGCTCCCCTCTGCGGGACCGGGGGACCCAGTACTTC
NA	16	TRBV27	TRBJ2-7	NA	CASSSAGSVFSYEQYF	TGTGCCAGCAGCTCTGCGGGGTCAGTCTTCTCCTACGAGCAGTACTTC
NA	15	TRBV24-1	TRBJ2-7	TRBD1	CATSDSGTGGVEQYF	TGTGCCACCAGTGATTCGGGGACAGGGGGCGTCGAGCAGTACTTC
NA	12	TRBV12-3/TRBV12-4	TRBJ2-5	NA	CASSLSPETQYF	TGTGCCAGCAGTTTATCTCCGGAGACCCAGTACTTC
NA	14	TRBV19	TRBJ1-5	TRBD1	CASSIDRADQPQHF	TGTGCCAGTAGTATCGACAGGGCTGATCAGCCCCAGCATTTT
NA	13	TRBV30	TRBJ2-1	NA	CAWSGSGYNEQFF	TGTGCCTGGAGTGGGTCGGGTTACAATGAGCAGTTCTTC
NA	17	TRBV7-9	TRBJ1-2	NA	CASSLRFGTQLTYGYTF	TGTGCCAGCAGCCTTCGGTTTGGAACACAGCTGACATATGGCTACACCTTC
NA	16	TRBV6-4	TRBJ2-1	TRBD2	CASSAEAGVSYNEQFF	TGTGCCAGCAGTGCCGAAGCGGGAGTGTCCTACAATGAGCAGTTCTTC
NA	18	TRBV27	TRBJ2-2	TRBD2	CASSWRLAGASVTWELFF	TGTGCCAGCAGCTGGCGACTAGCGGGAGCCAGCGTGACCTGGGAGCTGTTTTTT
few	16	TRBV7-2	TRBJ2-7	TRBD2	CASSLDPSGPVYEQYF	TGTGCCAGCAGCCTAGACCCTAGCGGGCCCGTTTACGAGCAGTACTTC
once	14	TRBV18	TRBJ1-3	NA	CASSRDNSGNTIYF	TGTGCCAGCTCACGGGACAACTCTGGAAACACCATATATTTT
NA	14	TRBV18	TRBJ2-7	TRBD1	CASSPPGTAYEQYF	TGTGCCAGCTCACCTCCCGGGACAGCCTACGAGCAGTACTTC
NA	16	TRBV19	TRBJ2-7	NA	CASSDPGRAQGMEQYF	TGTGCCAGTAGCGACCCCGGGCGAGCCCAGGGGATGGAGCAGTACTTC
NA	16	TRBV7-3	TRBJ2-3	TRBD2	CASSLTWSGGADTQYF	TGTGCCAGCAGCTTAACGTGGAGCGGGGGAGCAGATACGCAGTATTTT
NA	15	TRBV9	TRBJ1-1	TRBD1	CASSVAPGGNTEAFF	TGTGCCAGCAGCGTAGCCCCAGGGGGGAACACTGAAGCTTTCTTT
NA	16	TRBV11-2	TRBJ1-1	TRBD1	CASSFHRGQKTTEAFF	TGTGCCAGCAGCTTCCACAGGGGGCAAAAGACCACTGAAGCTTTCTTT
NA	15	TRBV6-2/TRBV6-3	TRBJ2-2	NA	CASSPQDWDLGELFF	TGTGCCAGCAGCCCCCAGGACTGGGATCTCGGGGAGCTGTTTTTT
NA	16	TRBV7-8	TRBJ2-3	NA	CASSLALAASTDTQYF	TGTGCCAGCAGCTTAGCCTTAGCCGCGAGCACAGATACGCAGTATTTT
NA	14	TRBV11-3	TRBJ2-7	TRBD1	CASSLEDRTYEQYF	TGTGCCAGCAGCTTAGAGGACAGGACCTACGAGCAGTACTTC
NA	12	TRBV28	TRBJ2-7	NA	CASSLQGREQYF	TGTGCCAGCAGTTTACAGGGCCGCGAGCAGTACTTC
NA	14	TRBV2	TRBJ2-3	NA	CAIVTGERTDTQYF	TGTGCCATTGTCACGGGGGAGCGCACAGATACGCAGTATTTT
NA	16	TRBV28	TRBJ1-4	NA	CASSFWQGANNEKLFF	TGTGCCAGCAGTTTTTGGCAGGGCGCCAATAATGAAAAACTGTTTTTT
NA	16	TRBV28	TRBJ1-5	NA	CASSLGGTQANQPQHF	TGTGCCAGCAGTTTAGGCGGGACTCAAGCTAATCAGCCCCAGCATTTT
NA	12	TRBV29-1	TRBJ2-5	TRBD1	CSVRDSKETQYF	TGCAGCGTACGGGACAGCAAAGAGACCCAGTACTTC
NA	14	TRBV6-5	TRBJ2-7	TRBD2	CASSSGTTHYEQYF	TGTGCCAGCAGCTCCGGGACTACCCACTACGAGCAGTACTTC
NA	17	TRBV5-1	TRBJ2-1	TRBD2	CASSSRLAGGRVDEQFF	TGCGCCAGCAGCTCCCGACTAGCGGGAGGGAGGGTAGATGAGCAGTTCTTC
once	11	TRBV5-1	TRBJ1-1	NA	CASSSTGKAFF	TGCGCCAGCAGCTCCACAGGAAAAGCTTTCTTT
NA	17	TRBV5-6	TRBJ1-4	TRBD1	CASSHRDRGLIFGKLFF	TGTGCCAGCAGCCACCGGGACAGGGGTTTGATCTTCGGAAAACTGTTTTTT
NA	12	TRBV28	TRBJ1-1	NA	CASSLGGHLGFF	TGTGCCAGCAGTTTGGGCGGGCACCTCGGGTTCTTT
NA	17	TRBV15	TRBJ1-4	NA	CATSRDLEVSWDEKLFF	TGTGCCACCAGCAGAGATCTAGAAGTCTCCTGGGATGAAAAACTGTTTTTT
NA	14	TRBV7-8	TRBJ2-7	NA	CASSPRSPTYEQYF	TGTGCCAGCAGCCCACGGAGTCCAACCTACGAGCAGTACTTC
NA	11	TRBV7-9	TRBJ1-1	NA	CASSLWPEAFF	TGTGCCAGCAGCTTATGGCCGGAAGCTTTCTTT
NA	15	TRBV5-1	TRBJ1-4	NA	CASSWDGASNEKLFF	TGCGCCAGCAGCTGGGATGGGGCTTCGAATGAAAAACTGTTTTTT
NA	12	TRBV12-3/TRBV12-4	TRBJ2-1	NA	CASGRSYNEQFF	TGTGCCAGCGGTCGGAGTTACAATGAGCAGTTCTTC
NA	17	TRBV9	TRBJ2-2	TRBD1	CASSGPGTGPNTGELFF	TGTGCCAGCAGCGGACCCGGGACAGGGCCGAACACCGGGGAGCTGTTTTTT
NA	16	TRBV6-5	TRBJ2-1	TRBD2	CASSSLSGRGSNEQFF	TGTGCCAGCAGTTCTTTAAGCGGGAGGGGTTCCAATGAGCAGTTCTTC
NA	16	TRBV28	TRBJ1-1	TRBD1	CASSLAGTGPNTEAFF	TGTGCCAGCAGTTTAGCAGGGACAGGGCCCAACACTGAAGCTTTCTTT
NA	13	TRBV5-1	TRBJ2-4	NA	CASSEFPGNIQYF	TGCGCCAGCAGCGAATTCCCGGGGAACATTCAGTACTTC
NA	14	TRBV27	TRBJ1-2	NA	CASSFGTPYPGYTF	TGTGCCAGCAGTTTTGGGACACCCTACCCCGGCTACACCTTC
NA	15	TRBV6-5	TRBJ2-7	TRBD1	CATDPRDRNSYEQYF	TGTGCCACCGACCCTCGGGACAGGAATTCCTACGAGCAGTACTTC
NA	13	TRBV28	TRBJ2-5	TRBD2	CASATGGWETQYF	TGTGCCAGCGCGACCGGGGGGTGGGAGACCCAGTACTTC
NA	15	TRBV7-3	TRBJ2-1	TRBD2	CASSTSGGSYNEQFF	TGTGCCAGCAGCACTAGCGGAGGCTCCTACAATGAGCAGTTCTTC
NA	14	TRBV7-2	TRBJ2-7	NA	CASSLELSAYEQYF	TGTGCCAGCAGCTTAGAACTATCCGCCTACGAGCAGTACTTC
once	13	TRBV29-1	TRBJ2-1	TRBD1	CSELTGGENEQFF	TGCAGCGAACTGACAGGGGGCGAAAATGAGCAGTTCTTC
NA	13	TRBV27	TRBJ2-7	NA	CASSSDRLYEQYF	TGTGCCAGCAGTTCCGACAGGCTCTACGAGCAGTACTTC
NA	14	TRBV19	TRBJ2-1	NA	CATLGLPTTNEQFF	TGTGCCACCCTGGGACTTCCCACTACCAATGAGCAGTTCTTC
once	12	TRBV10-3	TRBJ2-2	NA	CAISAGSGELFF	TGTGCCATCAGTGCCGGGTCCGGGGAGCTGTTTTTT
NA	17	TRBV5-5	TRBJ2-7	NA	CASSRLKRTEASYEQYF	TGTGCCAGCAGCCGGTTGAAAAGGACAGAAGCCTCCTACGAGCAGTACTTC
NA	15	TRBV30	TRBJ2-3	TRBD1	CAWGTGTGLTDTQYF	TGTGCCTGGGGGACCGGGACAGGTCTCACAGATACGCAGTATTTT
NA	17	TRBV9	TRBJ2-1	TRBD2	CASRTQGTSIILDEQFF	TGTGCCAGCAGGACGCAAGGGACTAGTATTATACTTGATGAGCAGTTCTTC
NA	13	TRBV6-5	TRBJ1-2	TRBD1	CASSLTGAYGYTF	TGTGCCAGCAGCTTGACAGGGGCCTATGGCTACACCTTC
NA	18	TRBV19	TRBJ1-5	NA	CASSIALQDNYSNQPQHF	TGTGCCAGTAGTATAGCTTTACAGGACAACTATAGCAATCAGCCCCAGCATTTT